This is a list of T cell receptor beta chains from one sample in a study of response to subunit inactivated influenza vaccine. MiXCR, applied by TCRdb to the RT-PCR reads, yields one record per CDR3 protein. The table shows about 500,000 distinct CDR3 sequences, with approximately 15% occurring only once. Specimen: CD4+ T cells sorted from PBMCs, collected around 2 years after vaccination. The receptors were sampled from a man between 45 and 75 years old who received an inactivated influenza vaccine. The CDR3 runs from the conserved cysteine through the conserved F or W. D genes are given only for firm matches. A clone size is listed for some rows: how often the clone was seen (once, few, many), or a class if it is expanded.

cdr3_aa cdr3_nt j_call v_call clone_size d_call
CSARRISGGRWMHSTDTQYF TGCAGTGCTAGACGTATTAGCGGGGGGCGGTGGATGCATAGCACAGATACGCAGTATTTT TRBJ2-3 TRBV20-1 . TRBD2
CDSSHRGMNTEAFF TGTGACAGCAGCCATCGAGGTATGAACACTGAAGCTTTCTTT TRBJ1-1 TRBV3-1 . .
CASSLMSPQWGLGTDTQYF TGTGCCAGCAGCTTGATGTCCCCCCAATGGGGTCTCGGCACAGATACGCAGTATTTT TRBJ2-3 TRBV5-6 few .
CASSHQGALDYGYTF TGTGCCAGCAGCCATCAGGGGGCGCTGGACTATGGCTACACCTTC TRBJ1-2 TRBV7-9 . TRBD1
CASSLVAGRGETQYF TGTGCCAGCAGTTTAGTCGCGGGGAGGGGAGAGACCCAGTACTTC TRBJ2-5 TRBV12-3/TRBV12-4 . TRBD2
CASREQGYSYEQYF TGTGCCAGCAGGGAACAGGGATACTCCTACGAGCAGTACTTC TRBJ2-7 TRBV28 many .
CASSVSGSNYGYTF TGTGCCAGCAGCGTATCGGGCTCTAACTATGGCTACACCTTC TRBJ1-2 TRBV9 . .
CASSGGSSGNTIYF TGTGCCAGCAGTGGCGGGTCCTCTGGAAACACCATATATTTT TRBJ1-3 TRBV2 few .
CASSLGRIASEQYF TGTGCCAGCAGCTTAGGGCGGATCGCGAGCGAGCAGTACTTC TRBJ2-7 TRBV11-2 . .
CSATRTSGFSGELFF TGCAGTGCCACCCGGACTAGCGGATTCTCCGGGGAGCTGTTTTTT TRBJ2-2 TRBV20-1 . TRBD2